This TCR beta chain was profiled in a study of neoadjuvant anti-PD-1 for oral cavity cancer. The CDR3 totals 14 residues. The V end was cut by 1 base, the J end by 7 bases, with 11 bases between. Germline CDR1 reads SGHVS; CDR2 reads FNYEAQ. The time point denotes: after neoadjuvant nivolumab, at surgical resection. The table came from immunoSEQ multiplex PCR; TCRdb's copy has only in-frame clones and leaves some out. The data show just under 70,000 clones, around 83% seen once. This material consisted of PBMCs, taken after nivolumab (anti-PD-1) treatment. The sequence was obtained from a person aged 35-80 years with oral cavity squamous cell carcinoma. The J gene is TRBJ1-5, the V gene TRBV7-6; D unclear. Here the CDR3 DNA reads TGTGCCAGCAGCTTAGGCGGGGAGGGCCAGCCCCAGCATTTT. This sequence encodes CASSLGGEGQPQHF. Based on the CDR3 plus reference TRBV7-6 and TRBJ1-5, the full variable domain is GAGVSQSPRYKVTKRGQDVALRCDPISGHVSLYWYRQALGQGPEFLTYFNYEAQQDKSGLPNDRFSAERPEGSISTLTIQRTEQRDSAMYRCASSLGGEGQPQHFGDGTRLSIL.